This passage covers 3 T cell receptor beta chains from one sample sequenced in a study of identical twins. TCRdb reanalysed the 5' RACE reads using MiXCR and keeps one entry per CDR3 protein. The sample carries hundreds of thousands of distinct CDR3 sequences, 10% to 15% recorded once. This sample also belongs to another study, concerning yellow fever vaccine responses in identical twins.

The source material was PBMCs. The receptors shown here come from a woman aged 18-29 years in good health.

This clonotype was counted only a few times. The rearrangement joins TRBV5-1 to TRBJ1-1, with D uncertain. CDR3 length equals 16 residues. Trimming removed 4 bases at V and 1 base at J, with 17 bases between. From germline, CDR1 is SGHRS and CDR2 YFSETQ. The CDR3 DNA reads TGCGCCAGCAGCCCGAACGGGGATTGGAGGAACACTGAAGCTTTCTTT. This sequence encodes CASSPNGDWRNTEAFF. The whole variable domain, remainder taken from reference TRBV5-1 and TRBJ1-1, is KAGVTQTPRYLIKTRGQQVTLSCSPISGHRSVSWYQQTPGQGLQFLFEYFSETQRNKGNFPGRFSGRQFSNSRSEMNVSTLELGDSALYLCASSPNGDWRNTEAFFGQGTRLTVV.

The gene calls are TRBV18 and TRBJ2-1, with no clear D. Trimming stripped 5 bases from V and 7 bases from J, with 15 bases between. Germline V gene lookup returns CDR1 KGHSH and CDR2 LQKENI. The CDR3 loop spans 14 amino acids. The CDR3 loop is CASSILDLFNEQFF. The CDR3 nucleotides are TGTGCCAGCTCAATTCTAGATCTTTTTAATGAGCAGTTCTTC.

This clonotype was counted ten times or more. This chain connects TRBV5-1 to TRBJ2-7; D possibly uses TRBD1 or TRBD2 (6 bases each). Germline CDR1 SGHRS, CDR2 YFSETQ. V was clipped by 4 bases and J by 2 bases, with 19 bases between them. This CDR3 is built from 16 residues. The CDR3 bases are TGCGCCAGCAGCCTTATAGGGACAAGGGGGGCCTACGAGCAGTACTTC. Residues: CASSLIGTRGAYEQYF.